This T cell receptor beta chain comes out of a study of T cells in women clearing cervical HPV infection. The overall study: For cases, blood was sampled a median about 150 days after lesion detection, interquartile range roughly 80 to 200 days. Study-level points and caveats: Richness differences could reflect unmeasured T-cell content per sample.

Here immunoSEQ multiplex PCR was the method, and the copy in TCRdb shows in-frame clones only, minus some. This sample's table has around 30,000 clones. V was shortened by 6 bases and J by 4 bases, with 13 bases between the two germline ends. CDR3 length equals 14 residues. CDR1 SGHRS and CDR2 YFSETQ come from the germline V gene. About this clone itself: Its target is not known. The read stops 3 residues short of the end of the CDR3; the missing end is completed from the germline J gene.

The chain couples TRBV5-1 to TRBJ2-2; maybe TRBD1 (5 bases). The sequence was collected from a woman between 18 and 75 years old with a cervical HPV16 infection that either progressed to CIN3+ or cleared (not recorded which). Sample: blood buffy coat. Partial CDR3 DNA: TGCGCCAGCATTGGGGCCACTACCACCGGGGAG. Amino acids: CASIGATTTGE. The entire CDR3 protein reads CASIGATTTGELFF.